The present T cell receptor (beta chain) was sequenced within a study of identical twins (dated by TCRdb to about 2016). Looking at the study overall: The study deep-sequenced TCR alpha and beta repertoires from monozygotic twins, unrelated adults of various ages and cord blood to test whether fetal clonotypes persist. To rule out contamination, the twin experiments were replicated at different times with different library preparation protocols. What the study reported, not specific to this receptor: Out-of-frame TCR alpha sequences shared between twins showed an excess of low generation-probability sequences compared with coincidental sharing between unrelated individuals. Conclusions relied on cross-sectional statistical analysis, since the same donors could not be followed over many years. Recombination models systematically underestimated out-of-frame TCR alpha sharing in monozygotic twins but agreed with sharing between unrelated individuals. Invariant T cells such as MAIT and iNKT could partly confound zero-insertion analyses, though diverse VJ usage argued against this for most clonotypes. In beta out-of-frame sequences, excess twin sharing was weaker, because having fewer shared sequences lowered the signal-to-noise ratio. Abundant cord blood beta clonotypes carried fewer insertions; young adult naive repertoires showed a weaker similar trend, while memory repertoires showed none.

The method was 5' RACE. The instrument given in TCRdb is Illumina HiSeq 2000. Template switching introduced a universal primer binding site; the final cDNA contained a unique molecular identifier, enabling accurate counting of TCR cDNA molecules. First-strand cDNA for TCR alpha and beta chains was synthesized from specific primers in the conserved constant-segment region. To control for contamination, every cDNA library was double barcoded, receiving both a SMART-Mk sample barcode and Illumina barcodes. TruSeq adapter sequences and Illumina sample barcodes were added in two successive PCR steps. The TCR alpha and beta cDNA libraries were sequenced on the Illumina HiSeq platform using custom primers. On the study's bioinformatics: MiGEC processed the raw reads to extract unique molecular identifiers, while MiXCR was used to determine the CDR3 positions. For each individual, recombination models were inferred using an EM algorithm with the repgenHMM and IGoR tools. The analysis of shared clonotypes was done with the tcR package in R, with sharing normalized by the product of cloneset sizes. Out-of-frame nonproductive sequences were analyzed to study raw recombination free of thymic and clonal selection effects. TCRdb took the public reads, trimmed them with fastp at Q25, ran MiXCR for clone calling and kept in-frame beta chains. CDR3 protein duplicates are merged, each entry listing the most common genes and DNA. It is TCRdb's table, rather than the study itself, that gives the V and J calls and clone size. The table for this sample lists 450,000 or so distinct CDR3 sequences; more than 13% of them were counted only once. Around 0.48% of the sample is in the top ten clones.

Every donor was a healthy Caucasian. Three pairs of female monozygotic twins, all aged about 18 to 30 years, were included in the twin cohort. CD4+ and CD8+ T cell populations were isolated with positive isolation kits from Invitrogen. Note on this clonotype: The antigen it binds to is not known. The sample holds no much larger clone one base away, and base qualities are not on file.

A distance of 11 bases separates the germline ends of V and J, which lose 0 bases and 2 bases respectively. In the germline V gene (reference sequence), CDR1 corresponds to DFQATT and CDR2 to SNEGSKA. The CDR3 starts with the cysteine, ends with the phenylalanine, and has 15 residues. Only CDR3 DNA is held: 45 bases, read in frame from base 1. The data were also submitted as part of a second study, on yellow fever vaccine responses in identical twins. As the second paper documents: According to the authors, the vaccine-induced T cell response in identical twins seemed to be partly convergent and partly specific to each individual. The study precisely tracked vaccine-responding T cell clones in identical twins.

Sequencing was performed on CD4+ T cells sorted from blood. Here the chain combines TRBV20-1 and TRBJ1-5; confidence is insufficient to name the D gene. The sequence was collected from a woman between 18 and 30 years old in good health. At the DNA level, the sequence is TGCAGTGCTAGAGATCTTGTCGGGGGCAATCAGCCCCAGCATTTT. Its product reads: CSARDLVGGNQPQHF.